This is a list of T cell receptor beta chains from one sample in a study of T cell responses to AZD1222 COVID-19 vaccine. Sequencing was performed with immunoSEQ multiplex PCR; in TCRdb, only in-frame clones are kept and a portion is missing. The table includes under 150,000 clones, around 88% detected once. Material: peripheral blood, obtained on day 0 of AZD1222 vaccination. Receptors were obtained from an adult in good health. Both conserved end residues are part of each CDR3. A D gene is named only where the DNA matches it firmly. A row's size may be missing; if present it is once, few, many or a size class.

J gene,D gene,clone size,V gene,CDR3 DNA,CDR3 protein
TRBJ1-2,TRBD1,.,TRBV4-3,TGCGCCAGCAGCCAAGAGGGACAGGCACTCTATGGCTACACCTTC,CASSQEGQALYGYTF
TRBJ2-3,.,.,TRBV6-5,TGTGCCAGCAGCCTGACGACAGCCACAGATACGCAGTATTTT,CASSLTTATDTQYF
TRBJ1-5,.,.,TRBV7-2,TGTGCCAGCAGCTTCTGGGACAAGAACAATCAGCCCCAGCATTTT,CASSFWDKNNQPQHF
TRBJ2-5,TRBD2,.,TRBV6-2/TRBV6-3,TGTGCCAGCAGTTACTCCGGACTAGCGGGGGGAAGTTTCCAAGAGACCCAGTACTTC,CASSYSGLAGGSFQETQYF
TRBJ2-7,TRBD2,once,TRBV5-4,TGTGCCAGCAGCTTAGGCGGGGGGGCAAGCTACGAGCAGTACTTC,CASSLGGGASYEQYF
TRBJ2-5,TRBD1,.,TRBV5-1,TGCGCCAGCAGCTTGTCGACAGGGAGAGGAGAGACCCAGTACTTC,CASSLSTGRGETQYF
TRBJ1-1,TRBD1,.,TRBV10-3,TGTGCCATCAGTGCAGGGGACAGGGGAGAAGCTTTCTTT,CAISAGDRGEAFF
TRBJ1-1,.,.,TRBV29-1,TGCAGCGTTGAATCAGGCATGAACACTGAAGCTTTCTTT,CSVESGMNTEAFF
TRBJ1-3,.,.,TRBV7-8,TGTGCCAGCAGCTTATTTTTCTCTACAACAGGAAACACCATATATTTT,CASSLFFSTTGNTIYF
TRBJ1-2,TRBD1,few,TRBV27,TGTGCCAGCAGTTTAGATTGGACAGGGGTCGGCTACACCTTC,CASSLDWTGVGYTF
TRBJ1-3,.,.,TRBV6-2/TRBV6-3,TGTGCCAGCAGTTACTCAAGCGGGGGAAACACCATATATTTT,CASSYSSGGNTIYF
TRBJ2-7,TRBD1,.,TRBV6-5,TGTGCCATCCGGGGACAGTTATTCTACGAGCAGTACTTC,CAIRGQLFYEQYF
TRBJ1-6,.,.,TRBV18,TGTGCCAGCTCAGACCACCAGAGCTCCTATAATTCACCCCTCCACTTT,CASSDHQSSYNSPLHF
TRBJ2-1,TRBD2,.,TRBV4-2,TGTGCCAGCAGCCACGTTCGACTAGCGGGCAATGAGCAGTTCTTC,CASSHVRLAGNEQFF
TRBJ1-2,.,.,TRBV6-1,TGTGCCAGCAGTGAAGCTGGCAGCCATTATGGCTACACCTTC,CASSEAGSHYGYTF
TRBJ1-4,.,few,TRBV7-9,TGTGCCAGCAGCTCCCTCCGTGAAAAACTGTTTTTT,CASSSLREKLFF
TRBJ1-2,.,.,TRBV7-8,TGTGCCAGCAGCTTAGGCGGGGTCAGGATCAATTCTGGCTACACCTTC,CASSLGGVRINSGYTF
TRBJ1-2,.,few,TRBV4-3,TGCGCCAGCAGCCAAGAAGGCAGTGTAAACTATGGCTACACCTTC,CASSQEGSVNYGYTF
TRBJ1-2,TRBD1,.,TRBV6-2/TRBV6-3,TGTGCCAGCAGTTCGGCGGGCAGGGGGCGTTATGGCTACACCTTC,CASSSAGRGRYGYTF
TRBJ1-2,.,few,TRBV7-3,TGTGCCAGCAGCCCCGGGGTGGGGGGCGTGGGTGGCTACACCTTC,CASSPGVGGVGGYTF
TRBJ2-7,.,.,TRBV28,TGTGCCAGCAGTTTAATAGAGAGGGAGCAGTACTTC,CASSLIEREQYF
TRBJ2-1,.,.,TRBV30,TGTGCCTGGATGGTTTACAATGAGCAGTTCTTC,CAWMVYNEQFF
TRBJ2-1,TRBD2,.,TRBV25-1,TGTGCCAGCAGCCCCACGGTTGGGCGGGAGGCCTCCTACAATGAGCAGTTCTTC,CASSPTVGREASYNEQFF
TRBJ2-5,.,.,TRBV6-2/TRBV6-3,TGTGCCAGCAGTCCGAACTCACGGACGGGTGGGGAGACCCAGTACTTC,CASSPNSRTGGETQYF
TRBJ1-1,.,.,TRBV11-2,TGTGCCAGCAGCTTAGAGTTCGGGGCCACTGAAGCTTTCTTT,CASSLEFGATEAFF
TRBJ1-6,TRBD1,.,TRBV6-2/TRBV6-3,TGTGCCAGCAGTTCCGACAGGGACAGCTCCTATAATTCACCCCTCCACTTT,CASSSDRDSSYNSPLHF
TRBJ2-2,TRBD2,.,TRBV9,TGTGCCAGCAGCGATCCCCGGGGGGGGCCCGGGGAGCTGTTTTTT,CASSDPRGGPGELFF
TRBJ2-7,TRBD2,.,TRBV7-9,TGTGCCAGCAGCTTAGATGGGACTAGCGGCTACGAGCAGTACTTC,CASSLDGTSGYEQYF
TRBJ2-1,.,few,TRBV5-1,TGCGCCAGCAGCTTGGCGCTCCCCAGGGTTCAGGGGCATGAGCAGTTCTTC,CASSLALPRVQGHEQFF
TRBJ1-6,.,.,TRBV6-2/TRBV6-3,TGTGCCAGCAGTTACTCGGCCCAGGGCACGGGGTATAATTCACCCCTCCACTTT,CASSYSAQGTGYNSPLHF
TRBJ2-3,.,.,TRBV20-1,TGCAGTGCTAGTCTGGGGAAAGCAGATACGCAGTATTTT,CSASLGKADTQYF
TRBJ2-4,.,.,TRBV2,TGTGCCAGCAGAGGGTTTCAAGCCAAAAACATTCAGTACTTC,CASRGFQAKNIQYF
TRBJ2-5,.,.,TRBV24-1,TGTGCCACCAGTGACCCGGACAGCCTGTACCAAGAGACCCAGTACTTC,CATSDPDSLYQETQYF
TRBJ1-2,.,.,TRBV29-1,TGCAGCGTGGGTTCGGACAGCTCTAACTATGGCTACACCTTC,CSVGSDSSNYGYTF
TRBJ1-6,TRBD1,.,TRBV2,TGTGCCAGCAGTGAGACAGGGGGCGCCGGGGTTAGTTCACCCCTCCACTTT,CASSETGGAGVSSPLHF
TRBJ1-6,.,.,TRBV29-1,TGCAGCCCCTTTAAGGGGGATAGAAGCTCCTATAATTCACCCCTCCACTTT,CSPFKGDRSSYNSPLHF
TRBJ1-4,.,.,TRBV9,TGTGCCAGCAGCGTAGAGGGATCAATTAATGAAAAACTGTTTTTT,CASSVEGSINEKLFF
TRBJ2-2,.,few,TRBV1,TGCACCAGCAGCCTGGCTCAATCCGGGGAGCTGTTTTTT,CTSSLAQSGELFF
TRBJ1-2,TRBD1,.,TRBV4-2,TGTGCCAGCAGCACTCCGGGACAGGCCACAACTCACCCCCTTAACTATGGCTACACCTTC,CASSTPGQATTHPLNYGYTF
TRBJ1-2,.,.,TRBV6-2/TRBV6-3,TGTGCCAGCAGTTACTTACTAAATAACTATGGCTACACCTTC,CASSYLLNNYGYTF
TRBJ2-5,.,few,TRBV5-1,TGCGCCAGCAGTCCCGGGCCCCAAGAGACCCAGTACTTC,CASSPGPQETQYF
TRBJ2-7,TRBD2,once,TRBV4-1,TGCGCCAGCAGCCATTGGCCTAGCGGGGGGGCCCGCCAGGAGCAGTACTTC,CASSHWPSGGARQEQYF
TRBJ1-2,.,.,TRBV4-2,TGTGCCAGCAGCCAAGAAGGCGGTCTACCCGGCGGGGACTATGGCTACACCTTC,CASSQEGGLPGGDYGYTF
TRBJ2-7,.,.,TRBV28,TGTGCCAGCAGTTCAACTACTGGAGTGTCGTACTTC,CASSSTTGVSYF
TRBJ1-5,TRBD1,once,TRBV4-2,TGTGCCAGCAGCCAAGTCGCACAGGGGTTTCAGCCCCAGCATTTT,CASSQVAQGFQPQHF
TRBJ1-1,.,.,TRBV19,TGTGCCAGTTGTAAAACCTCGACAGGGAACACTGAAGCTTTCTTT,CASCKTSTGNTEAFF
TRBJ2-1,.,.,TRBV7-2,TGTGCCAGCAGCTTAGATGCGGGCCCGTGGTTCTTC,CASSLDAGPWFF
TRBJ1-1,TRBD1,.,TRBV5-5,TGTGCCAGCAGCTACGGACAGGGGGTTGAAGCTTTCTTT,CASSYGQGVEAFF
TRBJ2-2,TRBD1,once,TRBV5-1,TGCGCCAGTAAGGGACAGGGAGTTAACACCGGGGAGCTGTTTTTT,CASKGQGVNTGELFF
TRBJ1-2,TRBD1,.,TRBV6-1,TGTGCCAGCAGTGAACAGACAGGGTCGGCCTTCTATGGCTACACCTTC,CASSEQTGSAFYGYTF
TRBJ1-5,.,.,TRBV3-1/TRBV3-2,TGTGCCAGCAGCCAAGGAGGAGGCTATAGCAATCAGCCCCAGCATTTT,CASSQGGGYSNQPQHF
TRBJ1-2,TRBD1,once,TRBV27,TGTGCCAGCAGTTTAATTTACTCGACAGGGGGCATGTCAAGTGGCTACACCTTC,CASSLIYSTGGMSSGYTF
TRBJ1-5,.,.,TRBV28,TGTGCCAGCTCCCGACACGGGGGAAGCAATCAGCCCCAGCATTTT,CASSRHGGSNQPQHF
TRBJ1-5,.,few,TRBV6-1,TGTGCCAGCAGTGACCCGGTGGTTGGCAATCAGCCCCAGCATTTT,CASSDPVVGNQPQHF
TRBJ1-4,.,.,TRBV19,TGTGCCAGTAGTATAACGGCCCTCATCACAGGGATAGAAAAACTGTTTTTT,CASSITALITGIEKLFF